This TCR beta chain is from a study of beta chain features in type 1 diabetes (dated by TCRdb to the late 2010s). About the investigation overall: Mean age, gender distribution, total cell number and subset yield were not different between patients and healthy donors. A total of around 110,000,000 sorted cells were examined across all samples, and RNA yield correlated strongly with the number of cells per subset. In the study, recently diagnosed type 1 diabetes patients and matched healthy donors were compared on the TCRB repertoires of their sorted circulating CD4+ T cell subsets. Naive and central memory subsets were obtained from all 30 or so donors, but regulatory and stem cell-like memory subsets were isolated from only 8 patients and about 8 healthy donors. Here is what the overall study found, with its caveats: A moderate but significant shortening of TCRB CDR3 length was observed in type 1 diabetes patients in all four CD4+ subsets. PCR might favor shorter templates, but patient and control samples were amplified and corrected together, so any skew would affect both groups equally. The naive, central memory and regulatory TCRB repertoires appeared to resemble one another more closely among patients than among healthy donors. Because cDNA rather than genomic DNA was sequenced, highly expressing activated cells could have been over-represented, although no difference in activation and CD3 levels was found between groups. Because small numbers of individuals were included in the HLA sub-analyses, any influence of HLA type on TCRB rearrangement was left unresolved. At VDJ recombination sites, patients with type 1 diabetes made fewer insertions and deleted more nucleotides, a pattern implying thymic rearrangement abnormalities.

The entire isolated RNA was reverse transcribed using the High Capacity cDNA Reverse Transcription Kit, and thus expressed TCRB transcripts were sequenced. Deep immunoSEQ sequencing was applied to naive, central memory and regulatory T cell samples, giving an average of around 3.4 million total reads per sample. Sorted cells were lysed in RLT buffer, and RNA was extracted using DNase-treated RNeasy Micro or Mini kits according to cell number. Each cell subset was processed on its own to prevent cross-contamination, while patient and healthy donor samples were processed together. The immunoSEQ multiplex PCR was used to amplify TCRB sequences from cDNA, generating 87-bp fragments that spanned the CDR3 region. The amplicons were sequenced using the Illumina HiSeq platform. The authors' analysis ran thus. PCR bias was corrected computationally using synthetic template baselines, and reads within Hamming distance 2 were collapsed, with unmergeable singletons discarded. By aligning reads against IMGT, V, D and J genes, CDR3 length, and insertions or deletions at six rearrangement sites were assigned. Clonotype counts were normalized to sorted cell number within each subset before computing true diversity and Gini coefficients with the tcR R package. The overlap coefficient, calculated on TCRB nucleotide sequences, was used to quantify repertoire sharing. This immuneACCESS table, as held by TCRdb, lists in-frame sequences with V and J called but not all clones. Of the missing ones, under half trace to an unresolved V gene in checked studies; the others have no known cause. That table is the source of V, J and clone size, and D and trimming were worked out from the DNA. The sample table holds approximately 160,000 clones, of which about 9.3% were seen once. Around 0.5% of the sample is taken by the ten largest.

There are a few counts of this clone. The clone's antigen remains unknown. No clone much larger than this one lies a single base away; base qualities are absent. A single peripheral blood draw of around 120 mL on average was collected from each donor into heparinised tubes. A BD FACSAria II and a panel including CD45RO, CCR7, CD25, CD127, CD95 and CD27 were used to sort naive, central memory, regulatory and stem cell-like memory CD4+ T cells. A purity above 95% was achieved for all sorted populations. PBMCs were isolated immediately by Lymphoprep density gradient centrifugation and stained directly without culture. Samples were stained and sorted in pairs, with one healthy donor and one patient per experiment, so that batch effects were minimized. CDR1 and CDR2 are read off the germline V gene as SNHLY and FYNNEI. V is pared back by 4 bases and J by 4 bases, with 11 bases lying between the germline termini. The CDR3 sequence holds 14 residues, the cysteine and phenylalanine included. The read is trimmed to its CDR3 DNA, 42 bases read in frame from base 1.

This sequence was found in a man aged 25 to 40 with type 1 diabetes. Sequencing was performed on central memory CD4+ T cells from blood. The chain is assembled from TRBV2 and TRBJ1-5; the D gene is possibly TRBD1, with 5 bases matching. The CDR3 protein: CASSGRVQNQPQHF. The DNA is as follows: TGTGCCAGCAGTGGCAGGGTCCAAAATCAGCCCCAGCATTTT.